Following are 12 T cell receptor beta chains from one sample sequenced in a study of T cell changes during pregnancy in multiple sclerosis. Sequencing was performed with immunoSEQ multiplex PCR; in TCRdb, only in-frame clones are kept and a portion is missing. The data contain 93,000 or so clones, almost 95% of them singletons. The sequenced sample was peripheral blood, obtained after pregnancy. These receptors all come from a female donor with multiple sclerosis, enrolled in a pregnancy study.

The chain couples TRBV19 to TRBJ1-1; no clear D. The CDR3 contains 12 residues. The germline V gene has CDR1 LNHDA and CDR2 SQIVND (reference sequence). The germline V and J ends were trimmed by 6 bases and 7 bases, with 12 bases remaining between them. The CDR3 DNA reads TGTGCCAGTAGAGGGAGGACGAGTGAAGCTTTCTTT. The encoded protein is CASRGRTSEAFF.

This clone occurred once. CDR3 protein: CASCRRLAGEETQYF. CDR3 bases: TGTGCCAGTTGCAGAAGACTAGCGGGGGAAGAGACCCAGTACTTC. The chain uses TRBV27 and TRBJ2-5; 12 bases match TRBD2. The CDR3 extends over 15 amino acids. Germline-derived CDR1 and CDR2 are MNHEY and SMNVEV (reference sequence). Trimming cost V 9 bases and J 3 bases; bases outside gene matches: 8.

The chain has TRBV21-1 and TRBJ2-7; the table names TRBD2, a call not compared with the DNA. TRBV21-1 is a pseudogene segment. The CDR3 has 17 amino acids. The CDR3 reads CASSKMTGLAGMYEQYF. The DNA for the CDR3 is TGTGCCAGCAGCAAAATGACGGGACTAGCGGGAATGTACGAGCAGTACTTC.

The J gene is TRBJ1-6, the V gene TRBV27; D is undetermined. CDR1 is MNHEY and CDR2 is SMNVEV in the germline V gene (reference sequence). The CDR3 has 15 residues. V lost 4 bases, J lost 2 bases, and 9 bases lay in between. DNA of the CDR3: TGTGCCAGCAGTTCCCTAGAGACCTATAATTCACCCCTCCACTTT. It specifies CASSSLETYNSPLHF.

The rearrangement uses TRBV29-1 and TRBJ1-5; D is possibly TRBD1 (6 bases). CDR1 is SQVTM and CDR2 is ANQGSEA in the germline V gene. Trimming removed 5 bases from V and 6 bases from J, with 14 bases in between. The CDR3 length is 13 residues. CDR3 nucleotides: TGCAGCGTTTCGGGGGGCGTGGGTCAGCCCCAGCATTTT. Amino acid sequence: CSVSGGVGQPQHF.

This clone was seen just once. The V and J genes are TRBV4-2 and TRBJ1-1; D unclear. CDR3 length: 15 amino acids. Germline assignment: CDR1 LGHNA and CDR2 YNFKEQ. V dropped 3 bases and J dropped 3 bases, with 14 bases sitting between them. DNA of the CDR3: TGTGCCAGCAGCCAGGGGAGAGGGTCCTACACTGAAGCTTTCTTT. Translated, it gives CASSQGRGSYTEAFF.

The gene calls are TRBV19 and TRBJ1-1, with D uncertain. The CDR3 has 14 residues. Trimming shortened V by 8 bases and J by 1 base, and 14 bases separated the two germline ends. The germline V gene encodes CDR1 LNHDA and CDR2 SQIVND (reference sequence). The CDR3 nucleotides read TGTGCCAGTCACAATTCACGTCAGAACACTGAAGCTTTCTTT. Its translation is CASHNSRQNTEAFF. The variable domain in full, with the rest retrieved from reference TRBV19 and TRBJ1-1, is DGGITQSPKYLFRKEGQNVTLSCEQNLNHDAMYWYRQDPGQGLRLIYYSQIVNDFQKGDIAEGYSVSREKKESFPLTVTSAQKNPTAFYLCASHNSRQNTEAFFGQGTRLTVV.

The V gene is TRBV6-1, the J gene TRBJ2-1; D is possibly TRBD2 (6 bases). This CDR3 is built from 16 residues. Looked up from germline, CDR1 is MNHNS and CDR2 is SASEGT. V lost 4 bases and J lost 0, with 13 bases in between. In DNA, the CDR3 is TGTGCCAGCAGTGCCTTAGCGGATAGCTCCTACAATGAGCAGTTCTTC. This gives the protein CASSALADSSYNEQFF.

The chain has TRBV6-6 and TRBJ1-2, with a tentative D call TRBD1 (5 bases). The CDR3 totals 14 residues. Germline CDR1 reads MNHNY; CDR2 reads SVGAGI (reference sequence). The V end was cut by 2 bases, the J end by 6 bases, with 13 bases between. This CDR3 is CASSYPQGIDGYTF. In DNA form, the CDR3 reads TGTGCCAGCAGTTACCCCCAGGGAATTGATGGCTACACCTTC.

CDR3: CAISESGTAFSSYNEQFF. The DNA for the CDR3 is TGTGCCATCAGTGAGTCGGGGACAGCTTTTAGCTCCTACAATGAGCAGTTCTTC. This sequence joins TRBV10-3 and TRBJ2-1; 7 nucleotides line up with TRBD1. Trimming cost V 0 bases and J 0 bases; bases outside gene matches: 8. The germline V gene encodes CDR1 ENHRY and CDR2 SYGVKD. This CDR3 spans 18 amino acids.

This clone is a singleton in its sample. The CDR3, as DNA: TGTGCCAGCAGTCCTGGGGACAGGGGGTTTGTGAACTATGGCTACACCTTC. The encoded protein is CASSPGDRGFVNYGYTF. The V and J genes are TRBV28 and TRBJ1-2; 11 nucleotides match TRBD1. J was trimmed by 2 bases and V by 5 bases; bases with no gene match: 10. This CDR3 has 17 residues. In germline, CDR1 is MDHEN, CDR2 SYDVKM.

This chain links TRBV21-1 with TRBJ2-5; the tabulated D call, TRBD2, remains unverified against the DNA. TRBV21-1 is listed as a pseudogene. The CDR3 has 17 amino acids. The CDR3, as DNA: TGTGCCAGCAGCAAAGAGTTAGCGGGAGGGCCCGGGGAGACCCAGTACTTC. Translating gives CASSKELAGGPGETQYF.